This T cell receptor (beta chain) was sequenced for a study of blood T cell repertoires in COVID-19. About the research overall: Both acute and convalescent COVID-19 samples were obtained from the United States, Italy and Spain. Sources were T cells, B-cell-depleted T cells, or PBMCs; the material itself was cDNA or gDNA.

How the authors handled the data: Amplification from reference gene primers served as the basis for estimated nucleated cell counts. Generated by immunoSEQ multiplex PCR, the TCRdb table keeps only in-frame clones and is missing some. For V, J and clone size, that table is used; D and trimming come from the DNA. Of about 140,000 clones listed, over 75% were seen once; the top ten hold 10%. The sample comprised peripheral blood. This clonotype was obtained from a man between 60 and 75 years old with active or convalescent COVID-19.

Here the CDR3 reads CASSKGLAGDEQYF. CDR3 in DNA: TGTGCCAGCAGTAAGGGACTAGCGGGAGACGAGCAGTACTTC. This chain uses TRBV11-3 with TRBJ2-7; TRBD2 matches 14 bases. Trimming cost V 6 bases and J 5 bases; bases outside gene matches: 3. The CDR3 runs 14 residues. Germline assignment: CDR1 SGHNT and CDR2 YENEEA. Full variable domain (missing parts from reference TRBV11-3 and TRBJ2-7): EAGVVQSPRYKIIEKKQPVAFWCNPISGHNTLYWYLQNLGQGPELLIRYENEEAVDDSQLPKDRFSAERLKGVDSTLKIQPAELGDSAVYLCASSKGLAGDEQYFGPGTRLTVT.